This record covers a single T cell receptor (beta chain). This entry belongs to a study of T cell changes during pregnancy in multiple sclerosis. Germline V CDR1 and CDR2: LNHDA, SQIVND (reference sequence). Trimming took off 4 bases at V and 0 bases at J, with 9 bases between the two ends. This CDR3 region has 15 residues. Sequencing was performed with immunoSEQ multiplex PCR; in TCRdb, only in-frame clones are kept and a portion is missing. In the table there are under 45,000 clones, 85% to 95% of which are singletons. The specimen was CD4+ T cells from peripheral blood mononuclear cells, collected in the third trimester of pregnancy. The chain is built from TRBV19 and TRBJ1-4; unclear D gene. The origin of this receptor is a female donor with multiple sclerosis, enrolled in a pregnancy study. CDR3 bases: TGTGCCAGTAGTAGAGCGGGTGCAACTAATGAAAAACTGTTTTTT. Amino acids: CASSRAGATNEKLFF.